Below, one TCR beta chain is given with its context. The sample is drawn from a study of blood T cell repertoires in COVID-19. Study information: Specimens from acute and convalescent COVID-19 originated in the United States, Italy and Spain.

The CDR3 has 15 amino acids. The ends lost 7 bases at V and 2 bases at J; junction bases unmatched: 5. CDR1 SNHLY and CDR2 FYNNEI come from the germline V gene. Clones were read by immunoSEQ multiplex PCR, and TCRdb kept only the in-frame ones, dropping some. Among about 150,000 clones listed, around three quarters were seen once. The V and J genes are TRBV2 and TRBJ2-1; the match to TRBD2 covers 10 bases. Sequenced sample: peripheral blood. The receptor was derived from a man in his fifties or sixties with acute or convalescent COVID-19. CDR3 nucleotides: TGTGCCAGCATCACGGGACTAGCGCCCTACAATGAGCAGTTCTTC. Amino acids: CASITGLAPYNEQFF.